This T cell receptor beta chain is from a study of cytomegalovirus exposure and HLA in healthy donors (TCRdb year 2017). Concerning the study at large: The 650 to 750 repertoires of the first cohort and the 120 validation repertoires were produced on the same platform, according to a later analysis. A separate validation cohort of roughly 130 different subjects was used in addition to the approximately 700-subject first cohort. To predict cytomegalovirus infection status, the study brought together high-throughput TCR immunosequencing, statistical association of individual TCRs with disease status, and machine learning. The aim of the study was to test whether cataloging public T cell receptors could identify signatures of past pathogen exposure.

Concerning this clone itself: It lacks a known antigen. No base qualities exist here, and no much larger clone lies one base off it.

Broad study findings and their caveats: The validation cohort had no HLA typing available for a later analysis, so co-occurrence within that cohort was assessed over all 110 or so repertoires. The study gave a list of some 150 TCR beta chains associated with cytomegalovirus. In vitro tests confirmed that a few of the cytomegalovirus-associated TCR beta chains recognize cytomegalovirus antigens. The classifier was reported to diagnose cytomegalovirus status with high specificity and sensitivity in both the original and validation cohorts. While some public TCRs were present in many individuals, most TCR sequences turned up only very rarely across donors. In a later analysis, TCRs clustered in the first cohort were found to also tend to co-occur in the approximately 110 validation repertoires, with 94% of cluster scores above 0. It was suggested by the authors that the approach could potentially be generalized to other disease states and immunological phenotypes.

Libraries were constructed by the immunoSEQ multiplex PCR assay. For the original study's pipeline: To diagnose cytomegalovirus status from the catalog of TCR beta chain sequences, a statistical classification framework was built. TCRdb holds this immuneACCESS table with in-frame rearrangements only. Some clones are missing; in checked studies, unresolved V genes explain under half, and the rest has no known cause. The V and J calls and clone size are taken from that table; D and trimming were inferred from the DNA. For this sample the table gives roughly 170,000 clones, of which 84% were detected only once. Around 2.8% of the sample goes to the ten largest clones. Separate from the approximately 700-subject first cohort, the validation cohort of 95 to 150 subjects was the group to which the donors belonged. The specimen sequenced was PBMCs. This receptor was obtained from a woman between 18 and 30 years old in good health and CMV-seropositive.

The DNA is as follows: TGTGCCAGCAGTACCGGGACTAGCAAGTACAATGAGCAGTTCTTC. This translates into CASSTGTSKYNEQFF. The chain links TRBV7-3 with TRBJ2-1; 9 bases in the junction line up with TRBD2. Looking up the germline V gene yields CDR1 SGHTA and CDR2 FQGTGA. Its CDR3 holds 15 amino acids, cysteine through phenylalanine. The retained sequence is limited to the CDR3, 45 bases, with the frame set at the first base. Relative to germline, V is missing 6 bases and J is missing 4 bases, with 7 bases of the junction outside any gene match.